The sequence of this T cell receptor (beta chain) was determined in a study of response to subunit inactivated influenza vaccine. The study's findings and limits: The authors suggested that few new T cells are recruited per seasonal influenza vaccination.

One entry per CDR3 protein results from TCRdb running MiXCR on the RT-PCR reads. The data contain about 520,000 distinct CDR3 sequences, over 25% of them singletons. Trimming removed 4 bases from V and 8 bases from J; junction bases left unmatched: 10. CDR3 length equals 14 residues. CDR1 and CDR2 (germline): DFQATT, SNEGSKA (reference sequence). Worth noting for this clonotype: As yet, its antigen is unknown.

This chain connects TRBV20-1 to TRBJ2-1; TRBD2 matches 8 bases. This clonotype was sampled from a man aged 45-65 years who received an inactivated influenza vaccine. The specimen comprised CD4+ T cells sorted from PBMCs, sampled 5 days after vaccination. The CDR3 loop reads CSATGGEGGDEQFF. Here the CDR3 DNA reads TGCAGTGCTACCGGGGGGGAGGGCGGCGATGAGCAGTTCTTC.